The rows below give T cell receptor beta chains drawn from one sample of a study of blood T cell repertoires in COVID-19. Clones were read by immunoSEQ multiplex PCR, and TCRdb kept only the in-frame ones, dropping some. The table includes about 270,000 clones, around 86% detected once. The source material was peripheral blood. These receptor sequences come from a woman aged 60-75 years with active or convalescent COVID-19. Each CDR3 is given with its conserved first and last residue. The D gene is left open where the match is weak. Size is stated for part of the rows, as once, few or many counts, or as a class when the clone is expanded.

CASSNRASYTF | TGTGCCAGCAGTAACAGGGCCTCCTACACCTTC | NA | TRBV6-2/TRBV6-3 | NA | TRBJ1-2
CASSEAVNRGGNQPQHF | TGTGCCAGCAGTGAAGCCGTAAACAGGGGAGGCAATCAGCCCCAGCATTTT | TRBD1 | TRBV6-1 | NA | TRBJ1-5
CASTRGQNEKLFF | TGCGCCAGCACCCGAGGACAGAACGAAAAACTGTTTTTT | NA | TRBV5-1 | once | TRBJ1-4
CASTPGGAYSYEQYF | TGTGCCAGCACCCCAGGGGGCGCCTACTCTTACGAGCAGTACTTC | TRBD1 | TRBV6-5 | many | TRBJ2-7
CAWSAQGAAEAFF | TGTGCCTGGAGTGCACAGGGGGCCGCTGAAGCTTTCTTT | TRBD1 | TRBV30 | NA | TRBJ1-1
CASSLQGNEKLFF | TGTGCCAGCAGCTTACAGGGGAATGAAAAACTGTTTTTT | TRBD1 | TRBV5-5 | NA | TRBJ1-4
CASSLNRVPGELFF | TGTGCCAGCAGCTTAAACAGGGTCCCCGGGGAGCTGTTTTTT | NA | TRBV11-2 | NA | TRBJ2-2
CASSVAGGMGETQYF | TGTGCCAGCAGCGTAGCTGGGGGGATGGGGGAGACCCAGTACTTC | NA | TRBV9 | NA | TRBJ2-5
CASGLVPPPSNRNGVGANQPQHF | TGTGCTAGTGGTTTGGTACCCCCCCCATCAAACCGAAACGGGGTGGGAGCCAATCAGCCCCAGCATTTT | NA | TRBV12-5 | once | TRBJ1-5
CASSPGTSGVYSYEQYF | TGTGCCAGCAGCCCCGGGACTAGCGGGGTGTACTCCTACGAGCAGTACTTC | TRBD2 | TRBV3-1/TRBV3-2 | few | TRBJ2-7
CASSGGTSPRWFF | TGTGCCAGCAGTGGAGGGACTAGCCCGAGGTGGTTCTTC | TRBD2 | TRBV2 | once | TRBJ2-1
CASSSQGNQPQHF | TGTGCCAGCAGTTCGCAGGGGAATCAGCCCCAGCATTTT | NA | TRBV12-3/TRBV12-4 | NA | TRBJ1-5
CSVDRGAGYTF | TGCAGCGTTGACAGGGGCGCCGGCTACACCTTC | NA | TRBV29-1 | few | TRBJ1-2
CASSAEVNTGELFF | TGTGCCAGCAGTGCGGAGGTGAACACCGGGGAGCTGTTTTTT | NA | TRBV27 | NA | TRBJ2-2
CASPSRFTGELFF | TGTGCCAGCCCCTCGCGGTTCACCGGGGAGCTGTTTTTT | NA | TRBV19 | NA | TRBJ2-2
CASSQTGHQPQHF | TGTGCCAGCAGCCAAACAGGACATCAGCCCCAGCATTTT | NA | TRBV7-2 | NA | TRBJ1-5
CASSSFAGGGRSEAFF | TGTGCCAGCAGCTCTTTCGCCGGGGGAGGAAGATCTGAAGCTTTCTTT | NA | TRBV7-9 | few | TRBJ1-1
CASSQDAPGQVQETQYF | TGCGCCAGCAGCCAAGATGCCCCGGGACAGGTTCAAGAGACCCAGTACTTC | TRBD1 | TRBV4-3 | few | TRBJ2-5
CASSQAVGGQFF | TGCGCCAGCAGCCAAGCTGTAGGAGGACAGTTCTTC | NA | TRBV4-1 | NA | TRBJ2-1
CASSLRTSGTFF | TGTGCCAGCAGCCTACGGACTAGCGGGACGTTCTTC | TRBD2 | TRBV7-8 | once | TRBJ2-1
CASGGNTEAFF | TGTGCCAGCGGCGGGAACACTGAAGCTTTCTTT | NA | TRBV2 | NA | TRBJ1-1
CASSPVSVANVLTF | TGTGCCAGCAGCCCTGTCAGTGTGGCCAACGTCCTGACTTTC | NA | TRBV5-6 | once | TRBJ2-6
CASSFVGAGGWGHEQYF | TGTGCCAGCAGTTTTGTTGGAGCAGGGGGCTGGGGCCACGAGCAGTACTTC | TRBD1 | TRBV27 | NA | TRBJ2-7
CASSQHGQGEAFF | TGTGCCAGCAGCCAGCATGGACAGGGCGAAGCTTTCTTT | TRBD1 | TRBV3-1/TRBV3-2 | NA | TRBJ1-1
CASSPLPGQGNFDATNEKLFF | TGTGCCAGCAGCCCCCTCCCCGGGCAGGGAAACTTTGATGCAACTAATGAAAAACTGTTTTTT | NA | TRBV3-1/TRBV3-2 | NA | TRBJ1-4
CASATGDTQYF | TGCGCCAGCGCCACCGGAGATACGCAGTATTTT | NA | TRBV5-1 | NA | TRBJ2-3
CASSYNFRRVEQFF | TGTGCCAGCAGTTACAACTTCCGGAGAGTTGAGCAGTTCTTC | NA | TRBV6-5 | few | TRBJ2-1
CASKSTGRNQPQHF | TGCGCCAGCAAGTCGACAGGCCGCAATCAGCCCCAGCATTTT | NA | TRBV4-1 | NA | TRBJ1-5
CASSDLQGTYEQYF | TGTGCCAGCTCCGACCTACAGGGCACCTACGAGCAGTACTTC | NA | TRBV18 | NA | TRBJ2-7